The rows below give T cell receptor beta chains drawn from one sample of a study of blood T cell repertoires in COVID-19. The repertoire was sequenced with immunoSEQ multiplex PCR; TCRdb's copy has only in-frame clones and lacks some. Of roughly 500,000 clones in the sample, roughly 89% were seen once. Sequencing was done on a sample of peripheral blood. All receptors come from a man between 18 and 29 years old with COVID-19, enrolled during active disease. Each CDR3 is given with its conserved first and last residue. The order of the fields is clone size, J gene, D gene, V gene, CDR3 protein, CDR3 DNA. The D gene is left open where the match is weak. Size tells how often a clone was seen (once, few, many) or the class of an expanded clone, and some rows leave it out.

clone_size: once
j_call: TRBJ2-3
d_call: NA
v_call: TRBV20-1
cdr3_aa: CSASHRSADTQYF
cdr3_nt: TGCAGTGCTAGTCACAGGTCGGCGGATACGCAGTATTTT

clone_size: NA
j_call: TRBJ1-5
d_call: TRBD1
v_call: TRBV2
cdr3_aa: CASSGDRDQPQHF
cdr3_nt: TGTGCCAGCTCCGGAGACAGGGATCAGCCCCAGCATTTT

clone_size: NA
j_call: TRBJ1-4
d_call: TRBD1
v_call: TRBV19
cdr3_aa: CASSMDTGVLEKLFF
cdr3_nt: TGTGCCAGTAGTATGGACACAGGGGTTTTGGAAAAACTGTTTTTT

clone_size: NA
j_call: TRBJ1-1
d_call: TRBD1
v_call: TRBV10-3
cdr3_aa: CAIKDRADTEAFF
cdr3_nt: TGTGCCATCAAGGACAGGGCAGACACTGAAGCTTTCTTT

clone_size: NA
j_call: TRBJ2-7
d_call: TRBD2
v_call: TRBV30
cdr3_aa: CAWSWGLDGTSGRPSPYEQYF
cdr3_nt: TGTGCCTGGAGTTGGGGACTGGACGGGACTAGCGGGAGGCCTTCTCCCTACGAGCAGTACTTC

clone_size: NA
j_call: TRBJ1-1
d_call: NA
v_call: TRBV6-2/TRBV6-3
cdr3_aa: CASSYVRSLMNTEAFF
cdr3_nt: TGTGCCAGCAGTTACGTACGGAGCCTAATGAACACTGAAGCTTTCTTT

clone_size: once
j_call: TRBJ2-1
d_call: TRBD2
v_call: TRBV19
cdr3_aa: CASSPGLAGYNEQFF
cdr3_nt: TGTGCCAGTAGTCCGGGACTAGCGGGATACAATGAGCAGTTCTTC

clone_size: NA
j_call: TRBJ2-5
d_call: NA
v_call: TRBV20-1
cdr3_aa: CSATSQETQYF
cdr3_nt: TGCAGTGCTACCTCTCAAGAGACCCAGTACTTC

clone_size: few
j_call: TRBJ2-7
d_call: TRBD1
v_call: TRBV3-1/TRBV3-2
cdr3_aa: CASSQGSTGGYEQYF
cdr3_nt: TGTGCCAGCAGCCAAGGGAGTACAGGGGGCTACGAGCAGTACTTC

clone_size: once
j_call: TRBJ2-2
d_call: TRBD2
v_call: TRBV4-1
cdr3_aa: CASSQPGLVNTGELFF
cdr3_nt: TGCGCCAGCAGCCAACCGGGACTAGTGAACACCGGGGAGCTGTTTTTT

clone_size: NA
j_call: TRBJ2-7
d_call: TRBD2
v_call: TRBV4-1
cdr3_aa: CASSQDSSGRVYEQYF
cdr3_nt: TGCGCCAGCAGCCAAGACTCTAGCGGGAGAGTATACGAGCAGTACTTC

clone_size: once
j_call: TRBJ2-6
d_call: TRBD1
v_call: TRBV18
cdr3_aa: CASSPPPGQGSTGANVLTF
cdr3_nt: TGTGCCAGCTCACCACCACCCGGACAGGGATCGACTGGGGCCAACGTCCTGACTTTC

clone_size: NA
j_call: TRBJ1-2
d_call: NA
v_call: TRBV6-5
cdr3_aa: CASTRTVYGYTF
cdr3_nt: TGTGCCAGCACCAGGACAGTCTATGGCTACACCTTC

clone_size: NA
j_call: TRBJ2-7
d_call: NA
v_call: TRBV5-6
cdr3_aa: CASSFLRATYEQYF
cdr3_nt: TGTGCCAGCAGCTTCCTCAGGGCCACCTACGAGCAGTACTTC

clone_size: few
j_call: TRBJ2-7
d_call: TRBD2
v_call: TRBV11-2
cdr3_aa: CASSLEAGGTYEQYF
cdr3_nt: TGTGCCAGCAGCTTAGAAGCGGGGGGGACCTACGAGCAGTACTTC

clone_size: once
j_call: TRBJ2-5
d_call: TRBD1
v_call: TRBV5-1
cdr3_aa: CASLEGTGFGETQYF
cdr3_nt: TGCGCCAGCCTTGAGGGGACAGGGTTCGGAGAGACCCAGTACTTC

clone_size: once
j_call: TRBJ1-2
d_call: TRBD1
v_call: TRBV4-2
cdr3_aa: CASSQDNPGQGYFGYTF
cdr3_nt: TGTGCCAGCAGCCAAGATAACCCCGGACAGGGGTACTTCGGCTACACCTTC

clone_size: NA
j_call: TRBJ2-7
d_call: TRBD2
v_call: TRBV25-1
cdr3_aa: CARSRGLAGVGYEQYF
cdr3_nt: TGTGCCAGAAGCAGGGGACTAGCGGGAGTGGGGTACGAGCAGTACTTC

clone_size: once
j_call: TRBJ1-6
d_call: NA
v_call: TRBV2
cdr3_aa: CASKTDPNSPLHF
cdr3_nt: TGTGCCAGCAAAACAGACCCTAATTCACCCCTCCACTTT

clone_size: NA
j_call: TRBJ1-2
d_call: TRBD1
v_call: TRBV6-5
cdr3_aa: CASSYRGQGTTNGYTF
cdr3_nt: TGTGCCAGCAGTTACCGGGGACAGGGGACTACGAATGGCTACACCTTC

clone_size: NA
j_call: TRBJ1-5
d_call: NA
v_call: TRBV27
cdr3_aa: CASSSRIRQKLQPQHF
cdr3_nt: TGTGCCAGCAGCAGTAGAATCCGACAGAAGTTACAGCCCCAGCATTTT

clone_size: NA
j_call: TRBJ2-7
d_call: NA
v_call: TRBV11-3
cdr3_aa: CASSLGQSSYEQYF
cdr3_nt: TGTGCCAGCAGCCTCGGACAGAGTAGCTACGAGCAGTACTTC

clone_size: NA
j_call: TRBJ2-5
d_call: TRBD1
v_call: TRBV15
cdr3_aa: CATGPGTGGETQYF
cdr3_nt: TGTGCCACCGGCCCGGGGACAGGGGGAGAGACCCAGTACTTC